One sample yielded the 15 T cell receptor beta chains listed below, sequenced in a study of blood T cell repertoires in COVID-19. Clones were read by immunoSEQ multiplex PCR, and TCRdb kept only the in-frame ones, dropping some. Found here are 300,000 to 450,000 clones, around 89% of them singletons; the top ten hold around 2.8%. The specimen sequenced was peripheral blood. These receptors all stem from a woman in her twenties or thirties with COVID-19, enrolled during active disease.

The chain is built from TRBV6-5 and TRBJ2-1; 7 nucleotides match TRBD1. The germline gives CDR1 MNHEY, CDR2 SVGAGI. This CDR3 region has 13 residues. Unmatched junction bases numbered 5, after V lost 2 bases and J lost 10 bases. The CDR3 loop is CASSYGRGREQFF. CDR3 in DNA: TGTGCCAGCAGTTACGGTAGGGGGCGGGAGCAGTTCTTC.

This clone is a singleton in its sample. This rearrangement joins TRBV5-6 to TRBJ2-7; 7 bases fit TRBD2. This CDR3 is 13 amino acids long. V dropped 7 bases and J dropped 2; count of bases not matched to a gene: 6. CDR1 is SGHDT and CDR2 is YYEEEE in the germline V gene. CDR3 loop: CASHLRGAYEQYF. Written as DNA, the CDR3 is TGTGCCAGCCACCTCCGGGGGGCCTACGAGCAGTACTTC.

This chain uses TRBV28 with TRBJ1-2; perhaps TRBD1 as D (6 bases). This CDR3 has 12 residues. V was cut by 6 bases and J by 7 bases, with 12 bases left in between. CDR1 and CDR2 (germline): MDHEN, SYDVKM. The CDR3 DNA reads as TGTGCCAGCAGACCAGGGGTAGGTGGCTACACCTTC. Protein sequence: CASRPGVGGYTF.

The V gene is TRBV19, the J gene TRBJ2-3, with 7 nucleotides matching TRBD2. Germline V gene lookup returns CDR1 LNHDA and CDR2 SQIVND (reference sequence). V was pared by 3 bases and J by 2 bases, with 5 bases of the junction left unmatched. The CDR3 spans 15 residues. The CDR3 nucleotides are TGTGCCAGTAGTATTGGGCGGGAGCACACAGATACGCAGTATTTT. Protein: CASSIGREHTDTQYF.

V and J are TRBV28 and TRBJ2-5, with 9 bases matching TRBD1. Germline lookup yields CDR1 MDHEN and CDR2 SYDVKM. The CDR3 runs 13 residues. J lost 5 bases, V lost 9 bases, and 7 bases had no gene match. The CDR3 DNA is TGTGCCAGTAAAACAGGGGGCTGGGAGACCCAGTACTTC. Amino acid sequence: CASKTGGWETQYF.

The rearrangement links TRBV11-2 to TRBJ1-2, with TRBD1 matching over 8 bases. J gave up 8 bases and V 5 bases, and 4 bases lay outside the gene matches. The CDR3 covers 12 residues. CDR1 SGHAT and CDR2 FQNNGV come from the germline V gene. The CDR3 DNA follows: TGTGCCAGCAGCCTAGGACAGGGCGGCTACACCTTC. Amino acids: CASSLGQGGYTF.

The chain has TRBV11-2 and TRBJ2-1; 12 bases match TRBD2. This CDR3 is 19 amino acids long. CDR1 and CDR2 (germline): SGHAT, FQNNGV. After removal of 0 bases from V and 8 bases from J, the junction contained 14 bases not matched to a gene. The CDR3 loop reads CASSLEASWAGLAGHEQFF. CDR3 nucleotides: TGTGCCAGCAGCTTAGAAGCGTCCTGGGCGGGACTAGCGGGTCATGAGCAGTTCTTC.

The chain couples TRBV4-1 to TRBJ1-2; TRBD1 might be the D (5 bases). The germline V gene encodes CDR1 MGHRA and CDR2 YSYEKL. Trimming stripped 0 bases from V and 4 bases from J, with 12 bases between. The CDR3 is 15 amino acids. This chain's CDR3 is CASSQENTGAYGYTF. CDR3 DNA sequence: TGCGCCAGCAGCCAAGAAAATACAGGTGCCTATGGCTACACCTTC.

The chain has TRBV4-1 and TRBJ1-4; D not certain. Between the trimmed V and J ends, which lost 2 bases and 7 bases, there was a span of 8 bases. CDR3 length equals 13 residues. Germline CDR1 is MGHRA and CDR2 is YSYEKL. DNA for the CDR3: TGCGCCAGCAGCCAAAACAGCCGTGAAAAACTGTTTTTT. Protein: CASSQNSREKLFF.

This clone was counted only a few times. V gene TRBV13 combines with J gene TRBJ1-6, with D uncertain. The CDR3 loop spans 12 amino acids. With 4 bases removed from V and 7 bases from J, the gap between germline ends came to 5 bases. The V gene's germline CDR1 is PRHDT and CDR2 FYEKMQ (reference sequence). CDR3 residues: CASSSENSPLHF. CDR3 bases: TGTGCCAGCAGCTCTGAGAATTCACCCCTCCACTTT.

The gene calls are TRBV10-3 and TRBJ2-1; 8 bases fit TRBD1. The CDR3 is 14 amino acids. Germline values: CDR1 ENHRY, CDR2 SYGVKD. V lost 10 bases and J lost 8; bases outside the gene matches: 13. This CDR3 is CASVFSPGGDEQFF. CDR3 coding DNA: TGTGCCAGCGTTTTTTCTCCAGGGGGCGATGAGCAGTTCTTC.

A few counts support this clone. This sequence joins TRBV19 and TRBJ2-2; no clear D gene. The CDR3 is 14 amino acids. The germline V and J ends were trimmed by 1 base and 1 base, with 4 bases remaining between them. Per the germline V gene, CDR1 is LNHDA and CDR2 is SQIVND (reference sequence). CDR3 residues: CASSIGQNTGELFF. CDR3 nucleotide sequence: TGTGCCAGTAGTATAGGACAGAACACCGGGGAGCTGTTTTTT.

The rearrangement uses TRBV28 and TRBJ2-7; TRBD2 is a possible D gene (6 bases). V was clipped by 3 bases and J by 6 bases, with 18 bases between them. CDR3 length equals 15 residues. Germline CDR1 MDHEN, CDR2 SYDVKM. Written as DNA, the CDR3 is TGTGCCAGCAGTTTGGGATCTAGCCTGGGGGGCGAGCAGTACTTC. It yields the protein CASSLGSSLGGEQYF.

The chain carries TRBV10-3 and TRBJ2-2; 16 bases match TRBD2. J was trimmed by 7 bases and V by 6 bases; bases with no gene match: 5. The V gene's germline CDR1 is ENHRY and CDR2 SYGVKD. The CDR3 is 16 residues long. This CDR3 reads CAIRGLAGGQNGELFF. CDR3 coding DNA: TGTGCCATCAGGGGACTAGCGGGGGGGCAGAACGGGGAGCTGTTTTTT.

V and J are TRBV6-5 and TRBJ1-3; 7 positions match TRBD1. CDR3 length equals 14 residues. Per germline, CDR1 MNHEY and CDR2 SVGAGI. J was trimmed by 0 bases and V by 6 bases; bases with no gene match: 2. The CDR3 nucleotides read TGTGCCAGCAGACGACAGGGCTCTGGAAACACCATATATTTT. Residues: CASRRQGSGNTIYF.